This TCR beta chain stems from a study of synovial regulatory T cells in juvenile arthritis. Study summary: Treatments: a few naive, several methotrexate, one methotrexate plus infliximab, one unknown.

The CDR3 is 15 residues long. This entry has no DNA. In germline, CDR1 is MDHEN, CDR2 SYDVKM. On this clone itself: Its antigen is unknown.

Libraries were prepared by immunoSEQ multiplex PCR; TCRdb keeps only in-frame clonotypes and omits some of them. In total, the table holds about 10,000 clones. General study points: Inflammation-associated Treg cells in blood had less TCR diversity than the remaining blood Treg cells.

The sequenced material came from Treg cells from blood. Regarding subset: remaining (HLA-DR-negative) circulating blood Treg cells. V gene TRBV28 combines with J gene TRBJ2-7; TCRdb names TRBD1, which stays unverified in the absence of DNA. The receptor was isolated from a donor aged 2 to 35 with juvenile idiopathic arthritis. The CDR3 loop is CASSSGTGGFYEQYF.